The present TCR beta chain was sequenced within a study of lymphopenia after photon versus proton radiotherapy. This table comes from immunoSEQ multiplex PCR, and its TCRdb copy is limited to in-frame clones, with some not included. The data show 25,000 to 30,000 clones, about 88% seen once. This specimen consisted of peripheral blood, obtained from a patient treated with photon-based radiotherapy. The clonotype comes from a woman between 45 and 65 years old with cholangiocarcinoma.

The CDR3: CASSQQGAYGYTF. The CDR3 nucleotides are TGTGCCAGCAGTCAACAGGGGGCATATGGCTACACCTTC. The chain recombines TRBV2 with TRBJ1-2; 9 nucleotides line up with TRBD1. CDR1 and CDR2 (germline): SNHLY, FYNNEI. Germline trimming cut 5 bases from V and 5 bases from J; bases unmatched to any gene: 3. CDR3 length: 13 amino acids. Variable domain in full (rest from reference TRBV2 and TRBJ1-2): EPEVTQTPSHQVTQMGQEVILRCVPISNHLYFYWYRQILGQKVEFLVSFYNNEISEKSEIFDDQFSVERPDGSNFTLKIRSTKLEDSAMYFCASSQQGAYGYTFGSGTRLTVV.